This T cell receptor (beta chain) emerged from a study of monozygotic twins with inflammatory bowel disease. TCRdb reprocessed the 5' RACE reads, with one entry per CDR3 protein and no DNA. Listed are fewer than 450,000 distinct CDR3 sequences; 2.6% falls within the top ten. This CDR3 region has 15 residues. Germline V CDR1 and CDR2: LNHNV, YYDKDF (reference sequence). The TCR was taken from a human donor with ulcerative colitis or Crohn's disease, or a healthy co-twin of an affected twin (not recorded which). The V gene is TRBV15, the J gene TRBJ1-5. The sample was blood. The CDR3 here is CATSSVGLGNQPQHF.